Listed here are 8 T cell receptor beta chains from one sample, sequenced in a study of blood T cell repertoires in COVID-19. Repertoires were generated with immunoSEQ multiplex PCR, while TCRdb's copy carries only in-frame clones and drops some. In the table there are 300,000 to 350,000 clones, around 90% of which are singletons. Material: PBMCs or T cells enriched from blood (not recorded which). The origin of the receptors is a woman aged 18-29 years who had recovered from COVID-19.

The chain links TRBV5-1 to TRBJ1-3; 9 positions match TRBD1. CDR3 length equals 18 residues. Trimming at V came to 0 bases and at J to 2 bases, leaving 9 bases not matched to a gene. The V gene's germline CDR1 is SGHRS and CDR2 YFSETQ. The CDR3 nucleotides are TGCGCCAGCAGCTTGGGGGCGACAGGGGGTACTACTGGAAACACCATATATTTT. Protein product: CASSLGATGGTTGNTIYF. Full variable domain (missing parts from reference TRBV5-1 and TRBJ1-3): KAGVTQTPRYLIKTRGQQVTLSCSPISGHRSVSWYQQTPGQGLQFLFEYFSETQRNKGNFPGRFSGRQFSNSRSEMNVSTLELGDSALYLCASSLGATGGTTGNTIYFGEGSWLTVV.

This chain joins TRBV4-3 and TRBJ1-4; maybe TRBD1 (5 bases). Germline CDR1 LGHNA, CDR2 YSLEER. V lost 0 bases and J 5 bases, leaving 10 bases between the germline ends. There are 15 residues in the CDR3. The CDR3 nucleotides are TGCGCCAGCAGCCAAGATTCCGGGGGGAATGAAAAACTGTTTTTT. Its protein is CASSQDSGGNEKLFF.

The rearrangement joins TRBV4-2 to TRBJ1-6; no definite D call. The CDR3 consists of 17 residues. Trimming took off 4 bases at V and 6 bases at J, with 19 bases between the two ends. The germline V gene encodes CDR1 LGHNA and CDR2 YNFKEQ. CDR3 residues: CASSPLPPTEPNSPLHF. CDR3 DNA: TGTGCCAGCAGCCCCCTACCCCCTACAGAGCCTAATTCACCCCTCCACTTT.

The chain employs TRBV11-2 and TRBJ2-2; 14 bases are shared with TRBD2. The CDR3 is made up of 18 amino acids. Germline trimming cut 1 base from V and 5 bases from J; bases unmatched to any gene: 6. CDR1 and CDR2 (germline): SGHAT, FQNNGV. CDR3 coding DNA: TGTGCCAGCAGCTTAGTAAAGGGACTAGCGGGGGTGACCGGGGAGCTGTTTTTT. Amino acid sequence: CASSLVKGLAGVTGELFF.

The CDR3 region has the DNA TGTGCCAGCAGCTTAGTGGGGCAGATGAACACTGAAGCTTTCTTT. Translating it yields CASSLVGQMNTEAFF. The chain couples TRBV7-2 to TRBJ1-1; D may be TRBD1 (5 bases). Trimming took off 1 base at V and 0 bases at J, with 9 bases between the two ends. Per germline, CDR1 SGHTA and CDR2 FQGNSA. The CDR3 runs 15 residues. The variable domain in full, completed from reference TRBV7-2 and TRBJ1-1, reads GAGVSQSPSNKVTEKGKDVELRCDPISGHTALYWYRQSLGQGLEFLIYFQGNSAPDKSGLPSDRFSAERTGGSVSTLTIQRTQQEDSAVYLCASSLVGQMNTEAFFGQGTRLTVV.

This clone was counted a single time. The rearrangement uses TRBV27 and TRBJ1-2; D is undetermined. Germline V gene data show CDR1 as MNHEY and CDR2 as SMNVEV (reference sequence). V gave up 6 bases and J gave up 0 bases, with 11 bases separating them. The CDR3 totals 14 residues. The CDR3 is CASRSGVANYGYTF. Here the CDR3 DNA reads TGTGCCAGCAGATCAGGCGTCGCTAACTATGGCTACACCTTC.

The chain recombines TRBV4-1 with TRBJ1-1; TRBD1 might be the D (6 bases). CDR1 is MGHRA and CDR2 is YSYEKL in the germline V gene. This CDR3 is 12 amino acids long. Trimming cost V 4 bases and J 8 bases, with 11 bases left between them. CDR3 protein: CASSLDSSEAFF. Here the CDR3 DNA reads TGCGCCAGCAGCCTGGACAGTAGCGAAGCTTTCTTT.

This clone was seen only once. CDR3 protein: CASSPQGSEKLFF. The CDR3 nucleotides read TGCGCCAGCAGCCCTCAGGGAAGCGAAAAACTGTTTTTT. V is TRBV5-1 and J is TRBJ1-4, with D perhaps TRBD1 (5 bases). This CDR3 spans 13 amino acids. Germline-derived CDR1 and CDR2 are SGHRS and YFSETQ. Deletions cut 4 bases from V and 8 bases from J, with 12 bases between.